This T cell receptor (beta chain) was captured in a study of blood T cell repertoires in COVID-19. Study-level background: The United States, Italy and Spain supplied acute and convalescent COVID-19 samples.

In the source study's methods: Estimation of nucleated cell counts relied on the amplification of reference gene primers. Libraries were prepared by immunoSEQ multiplex PCR; TCRdb keeps only in-frame clonotypes and omits some of them. V and J calls and clone size come straight from that table; D and trimming were deduced from the DNA. The sample has approximately 500,000 clones, approximately 88% seen once. From germline, CDR1 is SGHNT and CDR2 YENEEA. Trimming pared 5 bases from V and 6 bases from J, leaving 20 bases between. The CDR3 contains 15 residues. Seattle patient enrollment occurred during active infection, with longitudinal follow-up thereafter.

The V and J genes are TRBV11-3 and TRBJ2-7; D possibly corresponds to TRBD2 (6 bases). This clonotype was sampled from a woman between 50 and 59 years old with COVID-19, enrolled during active disease. The specimen was peripheral blood. CDR3 protein: CASSPLHGGLAEQYF. The CDR3, as DNA: TGTGCCAGCAGCCCCCTTCATGGAGGGTTGGCCGAGCAGTACTTC.